These 5 T cell receptor beta chains were all obtained from the same sample, sequenced in a study of T cells in Graves' hyperthyroidism and ophthalmopathy (dated by TCRdb to the late 2010s). Receptor amplification or capture employed multiplex PCR. The reads were generated on an Illumina HiSeq 2000. The TCR beta CDR3 regions were amplified from the RNA transcripts. A first-round RT-PCR of the TCR CDR3 used the HTBI primer set with the Qiagen OneStep RT-PCR kit. TCRdb reworked the public reads: Q25 trimming with fastp, MiXCR clone assembly, productive beta chains retained. Each record represents a unique CDR3 protein, reported with the most common genes and DNA among its rows. In all, the sample holds about 350,000 distinct CDR3 sequences, and 19% of those were seen once. In total, the top ten clones hold around 3.4% of the sample. Sequences were obtained from blood. The receptors come from a woman between 18 and 30 years old with Graves' hyperthyroidism.

This chain uses TRBV6-1 with TRBJ2-5; D not certain. V was trimmed by 6 bases and J by 0 bases, leaving 11 bases between them. CDR3 length equals 14 residues. Germline V gene data show CDR1 as MNHNS and CDR2 as SASEGT. The CDR3 spells CASSWVGNQETQYF. The CDR3 region has the DNA TGTGCCAGCAGCTGGGTCGGAAACCAAGAGACCCAGTACTTC.

The CDR3 sequence is CASSEYDGASETQYF. In nucleotides, the CDR3 is TGTGCCAGCAGTGAATATGATGGGGCGTCAGAGACCCAGTACTTC. This chain connects TRBV25-1 to TRBJ2-5; perhaps TRBD1 as D (5 bases). CDR1 is MGHDK and CDR2 is SYGVNS in the germline V gene. The CDR3 loop spans 15 amino acids. The V and J ends lost 0 bases and 4 bases respectively, with 12 bases between them.

Turning to this clonotype: This could be a read error, since a much larger clone is one nucleotide away. The chain uses TRBV10-3 and TRBJ2-7; 9 positions agree with TRBD1. The CDR3 length is 13 residues. Germline values: CDR1 ENHRY, CDR2 SYGVKD. Trimming cost V 6 bases and J 5 bases; bases outside gene matches: 5. CDR3 DNA: TGTGCCATCAGCCGGGACAGGGACGACGAGCAGTACTTC. Protein: CAISRDRDDEQYF.

This clonotype has a count of ten or more. At one boundary the junction diverges from the germline segment, which might be a read error. This chain joins TRBV7-2 and TRBJ2-5; D is unresolved. The V gene's germline CDR1 is SGHTA and CDR2 FQGNSA. The length of the CDR3 is 13 residues. CDR3 protein: CASTLGPEETQYF. CDR3 sequence (DNA): TGTGCCAGCACCTTAGGGCCGGAAGAGACCCAGTACTTC.

Many counts were recorded for this clonotype. The chain recombines TRBV15 with TRBJ1-5, with no clear D. The V gene's germline CDR1 is LNHNV and CDR2 YYDKDF (reference sequence). There are 16 residues in the CDR3. V was cut by 3 bases and J by 1 base, with 13 bases left in between. Here the CDR3 DNA reads TGTGCCACCAGCAGTAGAAGGAGGTCGAGCAATCAGCCCCAGCATTTT. It yields the protein CATSSRRRSSNQPQHF. The full variable domain, completed using reference TRBV15 and TRBJ1-5, is DAMVIQNPRYQVTQFGKPVTLSCSQTLNHNVMYWYQQKSSQAPKLLFHYYDKDFNNEADTPDNFQSRRPNTSFCFLDIRSPGLGDTAMYLCATSSRRRSSNQPQHFGDGTRLSIL.